The 23 T cell receptor beta chains below come from one sample, sequenced in a study of CD8 T cells in ankylosing spondylitis. General observations from the study: A motif of 7 or 8 highly homologous TCR beta variants was seen as apparently characteristic of ankylosing spondylitis blood.

These TCRs are of unknown antigen specificity. TCRdb ran MiXCR on the 5' RACE reads and lists one entry per CDR3 protein. The sample contains 400,000 or so distinct CDR3 sequences, roughly 26% of which appear only once. Sequencing was performed on blood, either unsorted or a sorted T cell fraction (not recorded which). The receptors originated from a male donor with ankylosing spondylitis.

The gene calls are TRBV14 and TRBJ2-1, with TRBD2 matching 13 bases. Trimming at V came to 2 bases and at J to 8 bases, leaving 3 bases not matched to a gene. There are 15 residues in the CDR3. Germline V gives CDR1 SGHDN, CDR2 FVKESK. The CDR3 reads CASSQTGLAGYEQFF. In DNA form, the CDR3 reads TGTGCCAGCAGCCAAACGGGACTAGCGGGGTATGAGCAGTTCTTC.

This chain connects TRBV7-9 to TRBJ2-1, with TRBD1 identical over 9 bases. CDR3 size: 14 residues. After removal of 5 bases from V and 11 bases from J, the junction contained 10 bases not matched to a gene. Germline V gene sequence: CDR1 SEHNR, CDR2 FQNEAQ (reference sequence). CDR3 amino acids: CASSTSRDRVKQFF. CDR3 in DNA: TGTGCCAGCAGCACGTCCCGGGACAGGGTCAAGCAGTTCTTC.

The chain has TRBV4-1 and TRBJ2-3, with a weak D call TRBD2 (5 bases). The V end was cut by 3 bases, the J end by 0 bases, with 16 bases between. The CDR3 runs to 17 residues. The germline V gene encodes CDR1 MGHRA and CDR2 YSYEKL. The CDR3, as DNA: TGCGCCAGCAGCCAGGGTACCGGAGCGGCAAGCACAGATACGCAGTATTTT. It yields the protein CASSQGTGAASTDTQYF.

This clonotype was found a few times. CDR3 in amino acids: CSAKQGEWGTEAFF. The CDR3 DNA follows: TGCAGTGCTAAGCAGGGGGAATGGGGCACTGAAGCTTTCTTT. This chain connects TRBV20-1 to TRBJ1-1; 7 nucleotides agree with TRBD1. The V segment lost 4 bases and the J segment 4 bases; nucleotides outside the gene matches: 9. The CDR3 has 14 amino acids. CDR1 DFQATT and CDR2 SNEGSKA come from the germline V gene (reference sequence).

This clonotype was seen repeatedly, ten times or more. The chain carries TRBV7-9 and TRBJ2-7; a possible D gene is TRBD1 (5 bases). With 2 bases removed from V and 5 bases from J, the gap between germline ends came to 7 bases. CDR1 and CDR2 from the germline V gene are SEHNR and FQNEAQ (reference sequence). This CDR3 spans 12 amino acids. The CDR3 spells CASSLTGDEQYV. In DNA, the CDR3 is TGTGCCAGCAGCTTAACAGGCGACGAGCAGTACGTC.

The CDR3, as DNA: TGCGCCAGCAGCCAAGGCCACAGTATTAATAACTATGGCTACACCTTC. Protein product: CASSQGHSINNYGYTF. J is TRBJ1-2 and V is TRBV4-1; D unresolved. The length of the CDR3 is 16 residues. V gave up 1 base and J gave up 1 base, with 13 bases separating them. CDR1 MGHRA and CDR2 YSYEKL come from the germline V gene.

This clonotype was observed a handful of times. This sequence joins TRBV3-1 and TRBJ2-2; 7 bases match TRBD1. CDR3 size: 15 residues. CDR1 LGHDT and CDR2 YNNKEL come from the germline V gene (reference sequence). The trim removed 2 bases at V and 3 bases at J, leaving 3 bases unmatched. The CDR3 coding sequence is TGTGCCAGCAGCCAACGGCAGGGGGACACCGGGGAGCTGTTTTTT. This translates into CASSQRQGDTGELFF.

The chain links TRBV10-2 to TRBJ2-7, with 7 bases fitting TRBD1. The J segment lost 5 bases and the V segment lost 7 bases, leaving 5 bases of the junction unmatched. There are 12 residues in the CDR3. CDR1 and CDR2 from the germline V gene are WSHSY and SAAADI. The CDR3 nucleotides read TGCGCCAGCAAGGACAGGAGTAACGAGCAGTACGTC. As protein: CASKDRSNEQYV.

This clonotype was picked up a small number of times. The gene calls are TRBV4-1 and TRBJ2-7; D might be TRBD2 (6 bases). This CDR3 spans 15 amino acids. Germline CDR1 is MGHRA and CDR2 is YSYEKL. V lost 1 base and J 7 bases, leaving 17 bases between the germline ends. The CDR3 nucleotides read TGCGCCAGCAGCCAAGGCCTACTTCGCGCGGGGGAGCAGTACGTC. Amino acid sequence: CASSQGLLRAGEQYV.

The rearrangement uses TRBV7-9 and TRBJ1-4; a possible D gene is TRBD1 (6 bases). Germline lookup yields CDR1 SEHNR and CDR2 FQNEAQ (reference sequence). Trimming took 3 bases from V and 8 from J, leaving 13 bases between them. This CDR3 is built from 14 residues. The chain's CDR3 is CASSLGARAEKLFF. DNA of the CDR3: TGTGCCAGCAGCTTGGGGGCTCGGGCAGAAAAACTGTTTTTT.

The rearrangement links TRBV20-1 to TRBJ1-3; no definite D call. The CDR3 has 11 amino acids. CDR1 and CDR2 from the germline V gene are DFQATT and SNEGSKA (reference sequence). The germline V and J ends were trimmed by 2 bases and 4 bases, with 3 bases remaining between them. The CDR3, as DNA: TGCAGTGCTAGACTAGGAAACACCATATATTTT. It is translated as CSARLGNTIYF.

This clonotype appeared a few times. V gene TRBV20-1 combines with J gene TRBJ1-6, with 7 bases aligning to TRBD1. After removal of 3 bases from V and 4 bases from J, the junction contained 3 bases not matched to a gene. CDR1 and CDR2 from the germline V gene are DFQATT and SNEGSKA (reference sequence). The CDR3 has 14 residues. CDR3: CSASMGQYNSPLHF. CDR3 nucleotide sequence: TGCAGTGCTAGCATGGGACAGTATAATTCACCCCTCCACTTT.

About this clonotype itself: Sequence at one end of the junction differs from germline and may be a read error. The chain is built from TRBV12-3 or TRBV12-4 and TRBJ1-2; the D gene is possibly TRBD1 (6 bases). The length of the CDR3 is 15 residues. The CDR3 DNA reads as TGTGCCAGCAGTTTATTGGGGGGCGCGGACTATAGCTACACCTTC. Its translation is CASSLLGGADYSYTF.

The rearrangement uses TRBV4-1 and TRBJ1-4; no firm D call. The V gene's germline CDR1 is MGHRA and CDR2 YSYEKL. V lost 4 bases, J lost 2 bases, and 11 bases lay in between. This CDR3 comprises 15 residues. This CDR3 is CASSLWTGTNEKLFF. The CDR3 DNA reads TGCGCCAGCAGCCTTTGGACGGGCACTAATGAAAAACTGTTTTTT.

This chain uses TRBV5-1 with TRBJ2-7, with 8 bases that match TRBD2. V lost 2 bases and J lost 2; bases outside the gene matches: 9. The CDR3 extends over 16 amino acids. Germline CDR1 reads SGHRS; CDR2 reads YFSETQ. Written as DNA, the CDR3 is TGCGCCAGCAGCTTAACGACTAGCGCATCGACCTACGAGCAGTACGTC. Translating it yields CASSLTTSASTYEQYV.

This clonotype was picked up a small number of times. This chain connects TRBV7-2 to TRBJ2-7; D perhaps matches TRBD1 (6 bases). Germline V gene data show CDR1 as SGHTA and CDR2 as FQGNSA. Trimming left V 5 bases short and J 0 bases short, with 11 bases between. The length of the CDR3 is 14 residues. This CDR3 is CASSPRDTSYEQYF. The CDR3 DNA reads as TGTGCCAGCAGCCCCCGGGACACCTCCTACGAGCAGTACTTC. The variable domain in full, completed from reference TRBV7-2 and TRBJ2-7, reads GAGVSQSPSNKVTEKGKDVELRCDPISGHTALYWYRQSLGQGLEFLIYFQGNSAPDKSGLPSDRFSAERTGGSVSTLTIQRTQQEDSAVYLCASSPRDTSYEQYFGPGTRLTVT.

The gene calls are TRBV7-9 and TRBJ2-1, with 9 bases lining up with TRBD2. The junction had 3 bases not matched to a gene; V was cut back by 3 bases and J by 9 bases. The germline V gene has CDR1 SEHNR and CDR2 FQNEAQ (reference sequence). This CDR3 has 13 residues. CDR3 protein: CASSLASGTEQFF. The CDR3 bases are TGTGCCAGCAGCTTGGCTAGCGGGACTGAGCAGTTCTTC.

The chain links TRBV7-9 to TRBJ2-7; 7 bases align to TRBD1. The CDR3 runs 15 residues. V lost 4 bases, J lost 0 bases, and 6 bases stayed unmatched. The V gene's germline CDR1 is SEHNR and CDR2 FQNEAQ (reference sequence). Here the CDR3 DNA reads TGTGCCAGCAGCTCTGACGGGACAGCCTCCTACGAGCAGTACTTC. Translated, it gives CASSSDGTASYEQYF.

On this clonotype itself: Because it lacks the conserved phenylalanine or tryptophan at the end, this CDR3 is likely a read error. The rearrangement uses TRBV6-1 and TRBJ1-2, with TRBD1 identical over 9 bases. The germline V gene has CDR1 MNHNS and CDR2 SASEGT. The V segment lost 5 bases and the J segment 7 bases; nucleotides outside the gene matches: 8. CDR3 length equals 14 residues. The CDR3: CASSPQDRGIGYTL. DNA for the CDR3: TGTGCCAGCAGTCCCCAGGACAGGGGCATTGGCTACACCTTA.

The chain has TRBV3-1 and TRBJ2-3; D is uncertain. Germline V gene sequence: CDR1 LGHDT, CDR2 YNNKEL (reference sequence). Trimming shortened V by 0 bases and J by 4 bases, and 11 bases separated the two germline ends. CDR3 size: 15 residues. The CDR3 DNA sequence: TGTGCCAGCAGCCAAGATACCAGTCTTGCAGATACGCAGTATTTT. As protein: CASSQDTSLADTQYF.

This clonotype has a handful of counts. The chain is built from TRBV20-1 and TRBJ2-1; D perhaps matches TRBD2 (5 bases). V was trimmed by 3 bases and J by 3 bases, leaving 6 bases between them. CDR1 is DFQATT and CDR2 is SNEGSKA in the germline V gene (reference sequence). This CDR3 has 12 amino acids. The CDR3 sequence is CSARRVYNEQFF. In nucleotides, the CDR3 is TGCAGTGCTAGGCGGGTCTACAATGAGCAGTTCTTC.

CDR3 region: CASTLTDLSYNEQFF. The CDR3 DNA sequence: TGCGCCAGCACCCTGACCGATTTGAGTTACAATGAGCAGTTCTTC. This chain links TRBV5-1 with TRBJ2-1; D not certain. This CDR3 spans 15 amino acids. Trimming removed 6 bases at V and 4 bases at J, with 17 bases between. Germline values: CDR1 SGHRS, CDR2 YFSETQ.

This clonotype occurred many times. The rearrangement joins TRBV15 to TRBJ1-1; weak D call: TRBD1 (5 bases). CDR3 length equals 13 residues. V gave up 0 bases and J gave up 10 bases, with 12 bases separating them. CDR1 LNHNV and CDR2 YYDKDF come from the germline V gene (reference sequence). DNA for the CDR3: TGTGCCACCAGCAGAGATAAAGGGACGGGAGCTTTCTTT. It codes for CATSRDKGTGAFF.